This TCR beta chain was recorded in a study of T cell changes during pregnancy in multiple sclerosis (dated by TCRdb to about 2019). As for the study more broadly: The study examined how the T cell repertoire changed over the course of pregnancy in women with multiple sclerosis.

Libraries were built with the immunoSEQ multiplex PCR assay. The table was pulled from immuneACCESS by TCRdb, which kept in-frame rearrangements only. Such tables lose some clones; where checked, under half of the loss comes from unresolved V genes, and the rest has no known cause. Present in this sample are approximately 63,000 clones, about 93% of which were seen just once. About 2.8% of the sample lies in the top ten. CDR1 and CDR2, per the germline V gene, are SNHLY and FYNNEI. At the junction V is shortened by 6 bases and J by 6 bases; bases outside the gene matches: 11. The CDR3, cysteine through phenylalanine, is 15 amino acids long. Only the CDR3 DNA is retained, 45 bases long and in frame from the first base. Points on this clone: The specificity of this receptor is unknown. Per-base qualities were not stored, and no clone one base away is much larger.

The receptor's source is a female donor with multiple sclerosis, enrolled in a pregnancy study. The V gene is TRBV2 and the J gene is TRBJ2-1, with TRBD1 identical over 7 junction bases. The specimen comprised CD8+ T cells from peripheral blood mononuclear cells, sampled in the third trimester of pregnancy. The DNA sequence is TGTGCCAGCAGCCCGACAGGGATAGGGGTCAATGAGCAGTTCTTC. Translated, it reads CASSPTGIGVNEQFF.